The 31 T cell receptor beta chains below were found in one sample sequenced in a study of blood T cell repertoires in COVID-19. The table came from immunoSEQ multiplex PCR; TCRdb's copy has only in-frame clones and leaves some out. The sample carries about 160,000 clones, 82% recorded once. Sequencing was performed on PBMCs or T cells enriched from blood (not recorded which). Source of these receptors: a man aged 55 to 70 who had recovered from COVID-19.

CDR3 sequence: CSVRHLNTEAFF. The CDR3 region has the DNA TGCAGCGTCCGACACTTGAACACTGAAGCTTTCTTT. The chain is built from TRBV29-1 and TRBJ1-1; the D is unclear. Trimming shortened V by 6 bases and J by 0 bases, and 8 bases separated the two germline ends. Per germline, CDR1 SQVTM and CDR2 ANQGSEA. The CDR3 consists of 12 residues.

V and J are TRBV28 and TRBJ1-2, with 8 bases aligning to TRBD1. Germline CDR1 reads MDHEN; CDR2 reads SYDVKM. The CDR3 loop spans 15 amino acids. The trim removed 2 bases at V and 8 bases at J, leaving 10 bases unmatched. The CDR3: CASSLVGDRGGGYTF. The CDR3 DNA sequence: TGTGCCAGCAGTTTAGTAGGAGACAGGGGTGGGGGCTACACCTTC.

V usage is TRBV28 and J usage is TRBJ2-6; D is unclear. There are 15 residues in the CDR3. Germline lookup yields CDR1 MDHEN and CDR2 SYDVKM. V was trimmed by 4 bases and J by 2 bases, leaving 9 bases between them. Written as DNA, the CDR3 is TGTGCCAGCAGTTCCCCCTACGCTGGGGCCAACGTCCTGACTTTC. Translating it yields CASSSPYAGANVLTF.

This chain uses TRBV27 with TRBJ2-5; tentatively, D is TRBD2 (6 bases). CDR3 size: 16 residues. CDR1 MNHEY and CDR2 SMNVEV come from the germline V gene (reference sequence). V lost 7 bases, J lost 3 bases, and 21 bases lay in between. The chain's CDR3 is CASTKTGTGAKETQYF. CDR3 in DNA: TGTGCCAGCACCAAGACCGGGACTGGGGCAAAAGAGACCCAGTACTTC.

This chain joins TRBV9 and TRBJ1-3; the match to TRBD1 covers 7 bases. CDR1 is SGDLS, CDR2 YYNGEE, per germline. V was clipped by 0 bases and J by 0 bases; unmatched bases: 3. The CDR3 length is 16 residues. In DNA form, the CDR3 reads TGTGCCAGCAGCGTAGGATCAGGGGGCTCTGGAAACACCATATATTTT. Amino acids: CASSVGSGGSGNTIYF.

The rearrangement links TRBV2 to TRBJ2-1; 10 nucleotides agree with TRBD1. Germline CDR1 and CDR2: SNHLY and FYNNEI. The CDR3 loop spans 15 amino acids. Trimming at V came to 0 bases and at J to 12 bases, leaving 8 bases not matched to a gene. Written as DNA, the CDR3 is TGTGCCAGCAGTGAAGCCGGGACAGGGGTTTTCGGGCAGTTCTTC. It yields the protein CASSEAGTGVFGQFF. Supplemented by reference TRBV2 and TRBJ2-1, the full variable domain reads EPEVTQTPSHQVTQMGQEVILRCVPISNHLYFYWYRQILGQKVEFLVSFYNNEISEKSEIFDDQFSVERPDGSNFTLKIRSTKLEDSAMYFCASSEAGTGVFGQFFGPGTRLTVL.

The rearrangement links TRBV7-6 to TRBJ2-2, with TRBD2 matching over 9 bases. Germline V gives CDR1 SGHVS, CDR2 FNYEAQ. The CDR3 loop spans 17 amino acids. V lost 1 base and J lost 0; bases outside the gene matches: 3. CDR3: CASSLGLAGTNTGELFF. CDR3 nucleotide sequence: TGTGCCAGCAGCTTAGGGCTAGCGGGGACGAACACCGGGGAGCTGTTTTTT.

The rearrangement links TRBV13 to TRBJ2-7, with 7 positions matching TRBD1. The CDR3 has 16 residues. Germline CDR1 is PRHDT and CDR2 is FYEKMQ (reference sequence). Losses at the gene ends were 2 bases for V and 3 bases for J; bases not matched to a gene: 10. CDR3 in DNA: TGTGCCAGCAGCTTATCCCAGGGACAGATCTTCTACGAGCAGTACTTC. Translation gives CASSLSQGQIFYEQYF.

V gene TRBV28 combines with J gene TRBJ2-5; possibly TRBD2 for D (5 bases). The CDR3 is made up of 14 amino acids. The germline V and J ends were trimmed by 5 bases and 4 bases, with 14 bases remaining between them. Germline CDR1 and CDR2: MDHEN and SYDVKM. CDR3 nucleotides: TGTGCCAGCAGTCCACCCCGGGAATCAGAGACCCAGTACTTC. Translation: CASSPPRESETQYF.

This sequence joins TRBV29-1 and TRBJ2-2; 12 bases line up with TRBD2. The V and J ends lost 4 bases and 7 bases, in that order; junction bases with no gene match: 10. CDR1 and CDR2 (germline): SQVTM, ANQGSEA. The CDR3 covers 16 residues. CDR3 region: CSVAFGTSGHFGELFF. CDR3 DNA: TGCAGCGTTGCCTTTGGGACTAGCGGGCACTTCGGGGAGCTGTTTTTT.

V gene TRBV5-4 combines with J gene TRBJ1-6, with unresolved D. The CDR3 has 15 amino acids. Germline CDR1 is SGHNT and CDR2 is YYREEE (reference sequence). V lost 0 bases and J 3 bases, leaving 7 bases between the germline ends. Here the CDR3 reads CASSLDNNYNSPLHF. For the CDR3, the DNA is TGTGCCAGCAGCTTGGACAACAACTATAATTCACCCCTCCACTTT.

V gene TRBV30 combines with J gene TRBJ2-7; TRBD1 matches at 7 bases. V gave up 5 bases and J gave up 2 bases; unmatched junction bases: 9. The CDR3 has 14 amino acids. CDR1 GTSNPN and CDR2 SVGIG come from the germline V gene (reference sequence). The CDR3 DNA reads TGTGCCTGGGCCCCGGGACAGTGGGCCTACGAGCAGTACTTC. It is translated as CAWAPGQWAYEQYF.

Only a few counts were recorded for this clone. This chain connects TRBV6-6 to TRBJ2-1, with TRBD2 identical over 9 bases. Germline lookup yields CDR1 MNHNY and CDR2 SVGAGI (reference sequence). The CDR3 contains 16 residues. Trimming cost V 0 bases and J 7 bases; bases outside gene matches: 7. CDR3 protein: CASSYSMVAGVNEQFF. The CDR3 DNA reads as TGTGCCAGCAGTTACTCGATGGTAGCGGGGGTAAATGAGCAGTTCTTC.

J is TRBJ2-1 and V is TRBV29-1; a possible D gene is TRBD2 (6 bases). The CDR3 consists of 15 residues. Germline V gene lookup returns CDR1 SQVTM and CDR2 ANQGSEA. Trimming took off 0 bases at V and 5 bases at J, with 14 bases between the two ends. In DNA form, the CDR3 reads TGCAGCGTTGAAGATCGGGGAGGCAATAACAATGAGCAGTTCTTC. The encoded protein is CSVEDRGGNNNEQFF.

The chain employs TRBV27 and TRBJ2-1, with D possibly being TRBD2 (5 bases). Trimming took off 2 bases at V and 5 bases at J, with 16 bases between the two ends. The CDR3 covers 16 residues. Germline CDR1 reads MNHEY; CDR2 reads SMNVEV (reference sequence). CDR3 residues: CASSLVVAITNNEQFF. CDR3 coding DNA: TGTGCCAGCAGTTTAGTCGTAGCGATCACGAACAATGAGCAGTTCTTC.

V and J are TRBV5-8 and TRBJ1-4; D might be TRBD1 (6 bases). Deletions cut 0 bases from V and 5 bases from J, with 17 bases between. This CDR3 has 17 residues. Germline assignment: CDR1 SGHTS and CDR2 YDEGEE. CDR3 sequence reads: CASSLGTAPRQNEKLFF. The CDR3, as DNA: TGTGCCAGCAGCTTGGGGACAGCTCCCAGGCAAAATGAAAAACTGTTTTTT. Filled out from reference TRBV5-8 and TRBJ1-4, the complete variable domain reads EAGVTQSPTHLIKTRGQQATLRCSPISGHTSVYWYQQALGLGLQFLLWYDEGEERNRGNFPPRFSGRQFPNYSSELNVNALELEDSALYLCASSLGTAPRQNEKLFFGSGTQLSVL.

Here the CDR3 DNA reads TGCGCCAGCAGCTTAGCTGGGGACAGCTCTGGAAACACCATATATTTT. Protein: CASSLAGDSSGNTIYF. The chain joins TRBV5-1 to TRBJ1-3, with TRBD1 identical over 7 bases. Germline V gene data show CDR1 as SGHRS and CDR2 as YFSETQ. The CDR3 has 16 amino acids. Trimming removed 2 bases from V and 0 bases from J; junction bases left unmatched: 5.

The CDR3: CASSAGGEVFDEKLFF. The CDR3 DNA follows: TGTGCCAGCAGTGCCGGGGGGGAGGTTTTCGATGAAAAACTGTTTTTT. The chain carries TRBV28 and TRBJ1-4; tentatively, D is TRBD1 (5 bases). Germline-derived CDR1 and CDR2 are MDHEN and SYDVKM. CDR3 length equals 16 residues. V lost 5 bases, J lost 6 bases, and 19 bases lay in between.

This chain connects TRBV6-2 or TRBV6-3 to TRBJ1-2; 7 bases match TRBD1. CDR3 size: 15 residues. The V gene's germline CDR1 is MNHEY and CDR2 SVGEGT. The junction had 8 bases not matched to a gene; V was cut back by 2 bases and J by 5 bases. CDR3 in DNA: TGTGCCAGCAGTTACCAGGACAGGCCTAGGTATGGCTACACCTTC. It encodes CASSYQDRPRYGYTF.

This rearrangement joins TRBV7-9 to TRBJ1-2, with 8 bases matching TRBD1. CDR3 length: 15 residues. Germline V lookup: CDR1 SEHNR, CDR2 FQNEAQ (reference sequence). J lost 2 bases, V lost 1 base, and 3 bases had no gene match. The CDR3 loop reads CASSLEQGVNYGYTF. The CDR3 DNA sequence: TGTGCCAGCAGCTTAGAACAGGGGGTAAACTATGGCTACACCTTC.

This clone turned up a few times. The rearrangement uses TRBV5-1 and TRBJ2-1; the D is unclear. The CDR3 extends over 14 amino acids. V was pared by 0 bases and J by 9 bases, with 13 bases between. Germline values: CDR1 SGHRS, CDR2 YFSETQ. The CDR3 DNA follows: TGCGCCAGCAGCTTGGAGACCGACTTGGGTGAGCAGTTCTTC. This codes for CASSLETDLGEQFF.

This clone was seen a single time. The rearrangement links TRBV4-2 to TRBJ2-2; D gene unclear. The CDR3 contains 13 residues. CDR1 is LGHNA, CDR2 YNFKEQ, per germline. V gave up 0 bases and J gave up 5 bases, with 4 bases separating them. CDR3: CASSQESTGELFF. DNA for the CDR3: TGTGCCAGCAGCCAAGAGTCAACCGGGGAGCTGTTTTTT.

This chain joins TRBV9 and TRBJ2-7, with D possibly TRBD1 on 6 matching bases. CDR3 length: 14 residues. Trimming cost V 3 bases and J 2 bases, with 12 bases left between them. Germline CDR1 SGDLS, CDR2 YYNGEE. CDR3 sequence: CASSAWGQTYEQYF. In nucleotides, the CDR3 is TGTGCCAGCAGCGCGTGGGGACAAACCTACGAGCAGTACTTC.

The chain couples TRBV2 to TRBJ1-1; 9 bases match TRBD1. Germline CDR1 reads SNHLY; CDR2 reads FYNNEI. The CDR3 covers 13 residues. The trim removed 5 bases at V and 5 bases at J, leaving 3 bases unmatched. CDR3 nucleotide sequence: TGTGCCAGCAGTCACAGGGGGCAAACTGAAGCTTTCTTT. The encoded protein is CASSHRGQTEAFF.

J is TRBJ2-5 and V is TRBV9; weak D call: TRBD1 (5 bases). The CDR3 totals 15 residues. With 3 bases removed from V and 5 bases from J, the gap between germline ends came to 17 bases. The germline gives CDR1 SGDLS, CDR2 YYNGEE. The CDR3 sequence is CASSARNSGMETQYF. The CDR3 DNA is TGTGCCAGCAGCGCCCGAAACTCAGGGATGGAGACCCAGTACTTC. The full variable domain, rest sourced from reference TRBV9 and TRBJ2-5, is DSGVTQTPKHLITATGQRVTLRCSPRSGDLSVYWYQQSLDQGLQFLIQYYNGEERAKGNILERFSAQQFPDLHSELNLSSLELGDSALYFCASSARNSGMETQYFGPGTRLLVL.

The count of this clone is one. This sequence joins TRBV7-9 and TRBJ1-1; no firm D call. V dropped 4 bases and J dropped 2 bases, with 11 bases sitting between them. Germline-derived CDR1 and CDR2 are SEHNR and FQNEAQ (reference sequence). The CDR3 spans 14 residues. CDR3 DNA sequence: TGTGCCAGCAGCTGGCTTGTCAGAAACACTGAAGCTTTCTTT. Its translation: CASSWLVRNTEAFF. Together with reference TRBV7-9 and TRBJ1-1, the CDR3 gives the full variable domain: DTGVSQNPRHKITKRGQNVTFRCDPISEHNRLYWYRQTLGQGPEFLTYFQNEAQLEKSRLLSDRFSAERPKGSFSTLEIQRTEQGDSAMYLCASSWLVRNTEAFFGQGTRLTVV.

The chain is built from TRBV25-1 and TRBJ2-7; 9 bases align to TRBD1. With 4 bases clipped from V and 5 bases from J, the junction kept 12 bases outside the gene matches. This CDR3 region has 16 residues. Germline CDR1 is MGHDK and CDR2 is SYGVNS. The CDR3 here is CASSVDRGYTFDEQYF. CDR3 sequence (DNA): TGTGCCAGCAGTGTCGACAGGGGGTACACCTTCGACGAGCAGTACTTC.

V and J are TRBV2 and TRBJ2-3; a weak D match, TRBD1 (6 bases). This CDR3 has 14 amino acids. Between the trimmed V and J ends, which lost 3 bases and 2 bases, there was a span of 9 bases. CDR1 is SNHLY and CDR2 is FYNNEI in the germline V gene. The CDR3 loop reads CASSDGGPTDTQYF. For the CDR3, the DNA is TGTGCCAGCAGTGATGGGGGCCCCACAGATACGCAGTATTTT.

The chain is built from TRBV3-1 (or the pseudogene TRBV3-2) and TRBJ1-1; 9 bases map to TRBD1. Germline V gene data show CDR1 as LGHDT and CDR2 as YNNKEL (reference sequence). V lost 3 bases and J lost 6; bases outside the gene matches: 5. The CDR3 contains 14 residues. As DNA, the CDR3 is TGTGCCAGCAGCCAGCTGTGGGACAGGGCTGAAGCTTTCTTT. Translating it yields CASSQLWDRAEAFF.

The rearrangement links TRBV2 to TRBJ2-4, with 14 bases fitting TRBD2. Germline values: CDR1 SNHLY, CDR2 FYNNEI. The J segment lost 4 bases and the V segment lost 6 bases, leaving 5 bases of the junction unmatched. The CDR3 loop spans 16 amino acids. CDR3 sequence: CASRGGLAGGKNIQYF. DNA of the CDR3: TGTGCCAGCAGGGGCGGACTAGCGGGGGGAAAAAACATTCAGTACTTC.

The chain carries TRBV5-1 and TRBJ2-7; no definite D call. Germline V CDR1 and CDR2: SGHRS, YFSETQ. Trimming shortened V by 4 bases and J by 1 base, and 9 bases separated the two germline ends. This CDR3 region has 13 residues. CDR3 sequence: CASSAHLSYEQYF. The CDR3 DNA reads TGCGCCAGCAGCGCACACCTGTCCTACGAGCAGTACTTC.